This is a list of T cell receptor beta chains from one sample in a study of cytomegalovirus exposure and HLA in healthy donors. The repertoire was sequenced with immunoSEQ multiplex PCR; TCRdb's copy has only in-frame clones and lacks some. The sample shows 100,000 to 150,000 clones, about four fifths of them seen only once. The material sequenced was PBMCs. Receptors were obtained from a man between 18 and 35 years old in good health and CMV-seronegative. CDR3s include the opening cysteine and the closing phenylalanine or tryptophan. D genes are given only for firm matches. Rows give clone size only sometimes, using once, few, many, or a class for an expanded clone.

TRBD1	TRBV5-1	TRBJ1-4	few	TGCGCCAGCAGCCAGGGACAGGTGTCGGCTAATGAAAAACTGTTTTTT	CASSQGQVSANEKLFF
.	TRBV28	TRBJ1-2	.	TGTGCCAGCAGTTTCGAGGGTTATGGCTACACCTTC	CASSFEGYGYTF
TRBD2	TRBV5-1	TRBJ2-1	.	TGCGCCAGCAGCCTTTTAGCGGGGGCCTACAATGAGCAGTTCTTC	CASSLLAGAYNEQFF
TRBD2	TRBV6-5	TRBJ2-7	.	TGTGCCAGCAGCCTACTAGCGGGAGCCGACGAGCAGTACTTC	CASSLLAGADEQYF
.	TRBV7-2	TRBJ2-7	once	TGTGCCAGCAGCTTAGATCGACAGAACACCTACGAGCAGTACTTC	CASSLDRQNTYEQYF
TRBD1	TRBV7-8	TRBJ1-6	.	TGTGCCAGCAGCCAAAGCGGTCGGGACAGGGCATATAATTCACCCCTCCACTTT	CASSQSGRDRAYNSPLHF
.	TRBV18	TRBJ1-6	.	TGTGCCAGCTCACAGGGGTATAATTCACCCCTCCACTTT	CASSQGYNSPLHF
.	TRBV18	TRBJ1-5	.	TGTGCCAGCTCACCACGGGAGGGCGGCAATCAGCCCCAGCATTTT	CASSPREGGNQPQHF
.	TRBV11-2	TRBJ1-1	.	TGTGCCAGCAGCTGGGAGATAGGCGGCACTGAAGCTTTCTTT	CASSWEIGGTEAFF
TRBD1	TRBV28	TRBJ1-5	once	TGTGCCAGCAGTTTGGGCAGGGGGCCCAATCAGCCCCAGCATTTT	CASSLGRGPNQPQHF
TRBD2	TRBV2	TRBJ2-1	.	TGTGCCAGCAGTCTACTAGCGGGATCCTACAATGAGCAGTTCTTC	CASSLLAGSYNEQFF
TRBD2	TRBV7-2	TRBJ2-1	.	TGTGCCAGCAGCTTCGGGACTAGCGGGAGGGCCTCCTACAATGAGCAGTTCTTC	CASSFGTSGRASYNEQFF
.	TRBV4-1	TRBJ2-1	.	TGCGCCAGCAGCCAAGCGCTCAGGATAGCCTACAATGAGCAGTTCTTC	CASSQALRIAYNEQFF
.	TRBV6-4	TRBJ2-1	.	TGTGCCAGCAGTGTGGGCGAAAGCTCCTACAATGAGCAGTTCTTC	CASSVGESSYNEQFF
.	TRBV7-2	TRBJ2-5	.	TGTGCCGGAGCAATCGGGAATCAAGAGACCCAGTACTTC	CAGAIGNQETQYF
.	TRBV27	TRBJ2-2	.	TGTGCCAGCAAAGAGGCTGGAACCGGGGAGCTGTTTTTT	CASKEAGTGELFF
.	TRBV4-3	TRBJ1-2	once	TGCGCCAGCAGCCCAGCCTCCCTGGGAGGCGGCTACACCTTC	CASSPASLGGGYTF
.	TRBV12-5	TRBJ2-2	.	TGTGCTAGTGGTTCAATGTTCGGGACCGGGGAGCTGTTTTTT	CASGSMFGTGELFF
.	TRBV2	TRBJ1-5	.	TGTGCCAGCAAGGGGCAACCGACAGGCACAAATCAGCCCCAGCATTTT	CASKGQPTGTNQPQHF
TRBD1	TRBV19	TRBJ1-1	.	TGTGCCAGTAGTATAGCGGGGACAGGGTACACTGAAGCTTTCTTT	CASSIAGTGYTEAFF